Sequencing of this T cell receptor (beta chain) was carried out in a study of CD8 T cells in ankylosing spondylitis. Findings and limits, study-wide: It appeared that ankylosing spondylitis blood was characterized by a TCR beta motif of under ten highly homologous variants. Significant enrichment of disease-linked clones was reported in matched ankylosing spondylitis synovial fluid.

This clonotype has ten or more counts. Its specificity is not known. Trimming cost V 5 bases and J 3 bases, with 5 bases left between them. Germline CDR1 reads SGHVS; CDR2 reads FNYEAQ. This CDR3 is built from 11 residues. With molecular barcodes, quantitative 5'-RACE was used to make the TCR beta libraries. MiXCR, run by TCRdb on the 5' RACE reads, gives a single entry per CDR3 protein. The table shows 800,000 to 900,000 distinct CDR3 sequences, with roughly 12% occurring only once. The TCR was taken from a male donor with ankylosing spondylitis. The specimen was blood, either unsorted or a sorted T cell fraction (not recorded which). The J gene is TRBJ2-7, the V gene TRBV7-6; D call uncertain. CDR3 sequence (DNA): TGTGCCAGCAGCGTCAGCTACGAGCAGTACTTC. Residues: CASSVSYEQYF.